This entry describes one T cell receptor beta chain. Its antigen is unknown. This record belongs to a study of CD8+ T cells in alopecia areata. Deletions cut 1 base from V and 2 bases from J, with 6 bases between. CDR1 and CDR2 (germline): MNHNS, SASEGT. CDR3 length: 13 amino acids. Following RNA extraction, reverse transcription yielded cDNA that acted as the sequencing template. Some clones are missing from TCRdb's copy, which holds only in-frame ones; the method was immunoSEQ multiplex PCR. This sample carries 80,000 or so clones, around 60% of them seen once, and the ten largest clones take about a quarter. General observations from the study: Scalp clonality, along with expanded CD8+ clones among the top 100, was significantly decreased by tofacitinib.

As to treatment: oral pan-JAK inhibitor, 5-10 mg twice daily. This receptor was obtained from a human donor with alopecia areata. This sample comprised CD8+ T cells sorted from blood, obtained at week 24, from a patient treated with tofacitinib. The chain combines TRBV6-1 with TRBJ2-7; D is unclear. CDR3 amino acids: CASSEGGTYEQYF. In DNA, the CDR3 is TGTGCCAGCAGTGAAGGTGGGACCTACGAGCAGTACTTC.